In its sample, the clone carrying this TCR beta chain was seen a few times. The antigen is undetermined. The data were produced by immunoSEQ multiplex PCR, yet TCRdb's version contains in-frame clones alone and is incomplete. The table includes roughly 250,000 clones, approximately 86% detected once. The entry originates in a study of cytomegalovirus exposure and HLA in healthy donors. Study in general: The roughly 120 validation repertoires, a later analysis reported, used the same platform as the approximately 670 repertoires from the first cohort.

Study results and limitations: According to a subsequent analysis, TCR clusters from the first cohort were inclined to appear together in the 110 or so validation repertoires.

CDR1 is SGHDN and CDR2 is FVKESK in the germline V gene. The CDR3 consists of 15 residues. The germline V and J ends were trimmed by 10 bases and 2 bases, with 17 bases remaining between them. The receptor comes from a woman under 40 in good health and CMV-seropositive. The chain uses TRBV14 and TRBJ2-2; tentative D call: TRBD2 (7 bases). Sequences were obtained from PBMCs. CDR3 sequence reads: CATDYGGPNTGELFF. The CDR3 DNA is TGTGCCACCGACTACGGGGGGCCCAACACCGGGGAGCTGTTTTTT. The full variable domain, with the rest looked up from reference TRBV14 and TRBJ2-2, is EAGVTQFPSHSVIEKGQTVTLRCDPISGHDNLYWYRRVMGKEIKFLLHFVKESKQDESGMPNNRFLAERTGGTYSTLKVQPAELEDSGVYFCATDYGGPNTGELFFGEGSRLTVL.